This T cell receptor (beta chain) derives from a study of T cells in Graves' hyperthyroidism and ophthalmopathy (dated by TCRdb to 2018 to 2020). Context from the whole study: Peripheral blood was collected at initial diagnosis, before any treatment. To identify distinguishing TCR V-J signatures, a discovery cohort of around 100 patients was used, comprising fewer than 45 with Graves' ophthalmopathy and about 59 with stable Graves' hyperthyroidism. An independent validation cohort of 18 to 20 hyperthyroidism patients and over 15 patients who later progressed to ophthalmopathy tested prospective prediction of ophthalmopathy. For training and testing, the 100 patients in the discovery cohort were randomly divided in a 7:3 ratio. In several Graves' hyperthyroidism patients, the study also compared T-cell repertoires from thyroid tissue with T-cell repertoires from blood. Following sampling, methimazole starting at 30 mg daily was given to hyperthyroidism patients, and high-dose intravenous methylprednisolone was given to ophthalmopathy patients. The paper describes TCR Vbeta CDR3 sequencing of more than 120 peripheral blood samples, made up of 43 ophthalmopathy patients, over 70 hyperthyroidism patients and 17 progressor patients.

Looking up the germline V gene yields CDR1 ENHRY and CDR2 SYGVKD. Including the terminal cysteine and phenylalanine, the CDR3 comprises 15 residues. The sequence is cut down to CDR3 DNA, 45 bases in frame from base 1. V is reduced by 8 bases and J by 3 bases, leaving a spacing of 16 bases between them. The paper's findings and limits, for the study overall: Sample size was not statistically predetermined, and investigators were not blinded to group allocation. A 13 V-J signature model separated ophthalmopathy from stable hyperthyroidism, with 87.88% sensitivity and 81.08% specificity in cross-validation and 80%/75% in testing. Most expanded thyroid clonotypes (frequency above 0.001) were also detected in blood, suggesting blood repertoires may reflect thyroid immune responses. In validation, progression to ophthalmopathy was predicted by the model with almost 71% sensitivity and 72.22% specificity, a median of approximately 6.5 months before onset.

In this sample, this clonotype turned up many times. This receptor's antigen is unknown. The input lacks base qualities; no much larger clone sits a single base away. Stable Graves' hyperthyroidism was defined as no progression to ophthalmopathy during 18 months of follow-up. The hyperthyroidism patients were between 18 and 65 years old and newly diagnosed, with a disease duration of less than 2 months. The study excluded patients with uncontrolled infections, other autoimmune diseases, pregnancy or lactation. Clinical symptoms, serum thyroxine and TRAb, thyroid ultrasound, and orbital computed tomography formed the basis for the diagnoses. PBMCs were separated from about 10 ml of fresh peripheral blood using Ficoll-Paque density gradient centrifugation. Total RNA was extracted using Trizol reagent, and RNA quality was assessed on an Agilent 2100 Bioanalyzer. TCR beta CDR3 regions were amplified from RNA transcripts. The first round of RT-PCR for the TCR CDR3 was performed with the HTBI primer set and the Qiagen OneStep RT-PCR kit. A second multiplex PCR round built the libraries, followed by size selection and purification. Paired-end sequencing of the libraries was performed with 100 bp reads on an Illumina HiSeq2000. Concerning the study's data processing: Raw data were processed with SOAPnuke, discarding reads with adapters, uncalled bases, mean Phred below 15, or no exact constant-primer or identifier match. COPE v1.2.5 was used to merge high-quality paired reads, and clonotypes were defined as unique nucleotide sequences. Clonotypes were aligned to IMGT TRBV, TRBD and TRBJ reference segments using MiTCR v1.1. The analysis was restricted to V-J combinations with a frequency above 0.0001, which together covered around 99% of the repertoires. A TCS score was defined as the ratio of F50 (clonal expansion) to E x V (chaos), with BLOSUM62-based TCRdist applied between CDR3 peptides within each V-J. Welch's t-statistics and random forest reduced fewer than 600 V-J features to fewer than 15, which were used in a naive Bayes classifier (R e1071). In-frame beta chains were kept once TCRdb had trimmed the public reads at Q25 with fastp and called clones with MiXCR. When rows share a CDR3 protein, they turn into one entry using the most common DNA and genes. The V and J calls shown here were made by TCRdb, not taken from the authors' results. The sample table lists around 450,000 distinct CDR3 sequences, 15% to 19% of them with a count of one. Of the sample, 12% to 15% falls within the top ten clones.

Sequences were obtained from blood. The clonotype originates from a woman aged 18 to 35 with Graves' hyperthyroidism. Here the chain combines TRBV10-3 and TRBJ2-2; the D region possibly corresponds to TRBD1 (5 bases align). The CDR3 reads as follows: CAIPQGIGDTGELFF. The DNA sequence is TGTGCCATCCCTCAAGGGATAGGGGACACCGGGGAGCTGTTTTTT.